What follows are 26 T cell receptor beta chains derived from one specimen sequenced in a study of cytomegalovirus exposure and HLA in healthy donors. The PCR had 60 Vbeta and 13 Jbeta primers. Measured with immunoSEQ multiplex PCR; TCRdb has only the in-frame clones, and not every one. The sample lists around 100,000 clones; less than 80% were seen once. The sequenced sample was PBMCs. Every receptor here comes from a woman aged 30 to 39 in good health and CMV-seronegative.

A few counts support this clone. The chain couples TRBV2 to TRBJ2-3, with D perhaps matching TRBD2 (5 bases). The germline V gene has CDR1 SNHLY and CDR2 FYNNEI. V gave up 0 bases and J gave up 2 bases, with 9 bases separating them. CDR3 size: 15 residues. The CDR3 is CASSEARAHTDTQYF. The CDR3 nucleotides are TGTGCCAGCAGTGAAGCGCGGGCGCACACAGATACGCAGTATTTT.

V gene TRBV28 combines with J gene TRBJ2-5; 11 bases match TRBD2. In germline, CDR1 is MDHEN, CDR2 SYDVKM. This CDR3 has 14 residues. The V gene end was trimmed by 9 bases and the J gene end by 7 bases; junction bases not matched to a gene: 10. This CDR3 reads CASRIAGGPGTQYF. For the CDR3, the DNA is TGTGCCAGTCGGATAGCGGGAGGGCCGGGGACCCAGTACTTC.

The chain links TRBV4-1 to TRBJ2-4; TRBD2 might be the D (5 bases). Trimming took 1 base from V and 4 from J, leaving 14 bases between them. This CDR3 spans 16 amino acids. Germline V CDR1 and CDR2: MGHRA, YSYEKL. CDR3 nucleotide sequence: TGCGCCAGCAGCCAAGGAGACTCTAGCCCGAAAAACATTCAGTACTTC. As protein: CASSQGDSSPKNIQYF.

This clone occurred a few times. V and J are TRBV28 and TRBJ1-5, with 11 bases that match TRBD1. This CDR3 comprises 19 residues. Unmatched junction bases numbered 12, after V lost 3 bases and J lost 2 bases. Germline V gene lookup returns CDR1 MDHEN and CDR2 SYDVKM. CDR3 DNA sequence: TGTGCCAGCAGTTTGGCCGGGACAGGGGGTTGGGGTCGCAATCAGCCCCAGCATTTT. Translation gives CASSLAGTGGWGRNQPQHF.

This clone was seen a few times. This chain uses TRBV27 with TRBJ1-4, with D possibly TRBD1 on 5 matching bases. Per the germline V gene, CDR1 is MNHEY and CDR2 is SMNVEV (reference sequence). CDR3 size: 15 residues. Trimming took 5 bases from V and 1 from J, leaving 11 bases between them. The CDR3 DNA sequence: TGTGCCAGCAGTCGTTTGGGGCAAACTAATGAAAAACTGTTTTTT. It specifies CASSRLGQTNEKLFF.

Concerning this clone itself: Other DNA sequences in the sample encode the same CDR3. The chain combines TRBV5-1 with TRBJ1-4; 7 nucleotides align to TRBD1. V shed 0 bases, J shed 8 bases, and the junction held 4 bases outside the gene matches. Germline loops: CDR1 SGHRS, CDR2 YFSETQ. The CDR3 is 14 amino acids. DNA for the CDR3: TGCGCCAGCAGCTTGGGACAGGGTAACGAAAAACTGTTTTTT. Translating it yields CASSLGQGNEKLFF.

This clone was observed a few times. The chain uses TRBV29-1 and TRBJ1-3, with D possibly TRBD1 on 5 matching bases. V shed 6 bases and J shed 3 bases, with 15 bases lying between them. Per germline, CDR1 SQVTM and CDR2 ANQGSEA. The CDR3 has 14 amino acids. CDR3: CSVPGLVNGNTIYF. In DNA, the CDR3 is TGCAGCGTGCCAGGGCTTGTAAATGGAAACACCATATATTTT.

Concerning this clone: The same CDR3 also results from other DNA sequences found in this sample. The chain joins TRBV11-2 to TRBJ2-7, with D tentatively TRBD1 (6 bases). The CDR3 is 12 amino acids. The germline CDR1 and CDR2 sequences are SGHAT and FQNNGV. V was cut by 4 bases and J by 4 bases, with 8 bases left in between. DNA for the CDR3: TGTGCCAGCAGCTCGAGGGGGTACGAGCAGTACTTC. Amino acids: CASSSRGYEQYF.

The rearrangement links TRBV6-1 to TRBJ2-2; 7 bases map to TRBD1. The germline CDR1 and CDR2 sequences are MNHNS and SASEGT. The trim removed 11 bases at V and 0 bases at J, leaving 6 bases unmatched. The CDR3 extends over 14 amino acids. CDR3 nucleotide sequence: TGTGCCGGAAAGACAGGGCCGAACACCGGGGAGCTGTTTTTT. Translating gives CAGKTGPNTGELFF.

The sample holds one count of this clone. The chain uses TRBV28 and TRBJ2-7, with D tentatively TRBD2 (5 bases). The CDR3 is made up of 15 amino acids. V gave up 5 bases and J gave up 0 bases, with 14 bases separating them. Germline V gives CDR1 MDHEN, CDR2 SYDVKM. The CDR3 is CASSPGSASSYEQYF. The CDR3 DNA reads as TGTGCCAGCAGTCCCGGTAGCGCCTCCTCCTACGAGCAGTACTTC.

J is TRBJ1-1 and V is TRBV19, with D uncertain. Germline assignment: CDR1 LNHDA and CDR2 SQIVND (reference sequence). Trimming shortened V by 3 bases and J by 6 bases, and 11 bases separated the two germline ends. The CDR3 runs to 13 residues. CDR3 amino acids: CASSIGFEAEAFF. The CDR3 nucleotides read TGTGCCAGTAGTATCGGGTTTGAGGCTGAAGCTTTCTTT. The full variable domain, with the rest looked up from reference TRBV19 and TRBJ1-1, is DGGITQSPKYLFRKEGQNVTLSCEQNLNHDAMYWYRQDPGQGLRLIYYSQIVNDFQKGDIAEGYSVSREKKESFPLTVTSAQKNPTAFYLCASSIGFEAEAFFGQGTRLTVV.

The chain carries TRBV7-2 and TRBJ1-2; the match to TRBD1 covers 7 bases. Germline CDR1 SGHTA, CDR2 FQGNSA. CDR3 size: 14 residues. V was clipped by 0 bases and J by 2 bases; unmatched bases: 0. DNA of the CDR3: TGTGCCAGCAGCTTAGCAGGGGGCAACTATGGCTACACCTTC. It specifies CASSLAGGNYGYTF. Full variable domain (rest looked up from reference TRBV7-2 and TRBJ1-2): GAGVSQSPSNKVTEKGKDVELRCDPISGHTALYWYRQSLGQGLEFLIYFQGNSAPDKSGLPSDRFSAERTGGSVSTLTIQRTQQEDSAVYLCASSLAGGNYGYTFGSGTRLTVV.

V usage is TRBV18 and J usage is TRBJ1-1; TRBD1 is a possible D gene (5 bases). The CDR3 is made up of 15 amino acids. Trimming stripped 6 bases from V and 0 bases from J, with 14 bases between. CDR1 KGHSH and CDR2 LQKENI come from the germline V gene. The CDR3 loop is CASSLSQDMNTEAFF. CDR3 bases: TGTGCCAGCTCCCTCAGCCAGGACATGAACACTGAAGCTTTCTTT.

The CDR3 DNA is TGCGCCAGCGGCCTGGGTCTAGCGGGATACAATGAGCAGTTCTTC. Encoded protein: CASGLGLAGYNEQFF. V usage is TRBV4-3 and J usage is TRBJ2-1; 9 bases map to TRBD2. CDR1 and CDR2 (germline): LGHNA, YSLEER. With V trimmed by 8 bases and J by 4 bases, 9 bases remained unmatched. This CDR3 spans 15 amino acids.

CDR3 sequence: CASSFSGLGETQYF. The CDR3 DNA is TGTGCCAGCAGCTTCTCGGGACTTGGAGAGACCCAGTACTTC. J is TRBJ2-5 and V is TRBV7-6; tentatively, D is TRBD2 (6 bases). The V end was cut by 3 bases, the J end by 4 bases, with 12 bases between. There are 14 residues in the CDR3. Germline CDR1 is SGHVS and CDR2 is FNYEAQ.

The chain carries TRBV21-1 and TRBJ2-7; the table's D call, TRBD1, has no DNA check behind it. TRBV21-1 is given as a pseudogene. The CDR3 covers 16 residues. Here the CDR3 reads CASSIRTGGIRLIKNF. As DNA, the CDR3 is TGTGCCAGCAGCATCCGGACAGGGGGAATCCGCTTAATCAAAAACTTC.

The chain recombines TRBV5-1 with TRBJ2-7, with D perhaps TRBD1 (5 bases). The V gene lost 3 bases and the J gene lost 0 bases, with 13 bases spanning the gap. Germline loops: CDR1 SGHRS, CDR2 YFSETQ. The CDR3 length is 15 residues. The CDR3 loop is CASSSTGQSSYEQYF. DNA of the CDR3: TGCGCCAGCAGCTCAACAGGTCAGAGCTCCTACGAGCAGTACTTC.

This clone was counted between two and nine times. The chain recombines TRBV29-1 with TRBJ1-3, with D perhaps TRBD1 (6 bases). Germline CDR1 is SQVTM and CDR2 is ANQGSEA. CDR3 length: 13 residues. CDR3 bases: TGCATCGTACAGGGTGCGGTTGGAAACACCATATATTTT. As protein: CIVQGAVGNTIYF.

This chain joins TRBV6-1 and TRBJ1-6; a weak D match, TRBD1 (5 bases). Looked up from germline, CDR1 is MNHNS and CDR2 is SASEGT. CDR3 length: 16 residues. Trimming took 0 bases from V and 9 from J, leaving 15 bases between them. The CDR3 protein is CASSEALGEGSSPLHF. For the CDR3, the DNA is TGTGCCAGCAGTGAAGCGTTAGGGGAGGGTAGTTCACCCCTCCACTTT.

The genes are TRBV19 and TRBJ1-3, with D unresolved. The CDR3 runs to 15 residues. V was clipped by 5 bases and J by 0 bases, with 11 bases between them. Germline V gene lookup returns CDR1 LNHDA and CDR2 SQIVND (reference sequence). The CDR3 DNA follows: TGTGCCAGTAGTTGGCAGGCAGACTCTGGAAACACCATATATTTT. Translated: CASSWQADSGNTIYF.

The chain recombines TRBV20-1 with TRBJ2-5; unclear D gene. The CDR3 contains 11 residues. CDR1 DFQATT and CDR2 SNEGSKA come from the germline V gene (reference sequence). Trimming left V 5 bases short and J 2 bases short, with 6 bases between. CDR3: CSAVRQETQYF. CDR3 DNA sequence: TGCAGTGCTGTCAGGCAAGAGACCCAGTACTTC.

The chain couples TRBV7-2 to TRBJ2-3, with a weak D call TRBD2 (6 bases). The germline gives CDR1 SGHTA, CDR2 FQGNSA. Trimming took 0 bases from V and 4 from J, leaving 11 bases between them. This CDR3 is 15 amino acids long. The CDR3 bases are TGTGCCAGCAGCTTAGCTTATGGCGGGGCAGATACGCAGTATTTT. Amino acids: CASSLAYGGADTQYF. Complete variable domain (other parts from reference TRBV7-2 and TRBJ2-3): GAGVSQSPSNKVTEKGKDVELRCDPISGHTALYWYRQSLGQGLEFLIYFQGNSAPDKSGLPSDRFSAERTGGSVSTLTIQRTQQEDSAVYLCASSLAYGGADTQYFGPGTRLTVL.

This clone came up a few times. The V gene is TRBV11-1, the J gene TRBJ2-6, with TRBD2 matching 7 bases. The CDR3 length is 18 residues. In germline, CDR1 is SGHAT, CDR2 FQDESV (reference sequence). V lost 7 bases, J lost 0 bases, and 12 bases stayed unmatched. The CDR3, as DNA: TGTGCCAGCAATAGGTGGGAGGGCCCTAGCTCTGGGGCCAACGTCCTGACTTTC. The encoded protein is CASNRWEGPSSGANVLTF.

The J gene is TRBJ1-2, the V gene TRBV13; 12 bases line up with TRBD1. V lost 5 bases, J lost 8 bases, and 9 bases stayed unmatched. Germline assignment: CDR1 PRHDT and CDR2 FYEKMQ (reference sequence). This CDR3 is built from 15 residues. The CDR3 nucleotides read TGTGCCAGCAGCGCGCGAGGGACAGGGGGCGAGGGCTACACCTTC. Encoded protein: CASSARGTGGEGYTF.

This clone has a handful of counts. CDR3 protein: CASSFRGQPSYNEQFF. The CDR3 bases are TGTGCCAGCAGTTTTCGGGGACAGCCATCCTACAATGAGCAGTTCTTC. This chain connects TRBV28 to TRBJ2-1; 7 bases fit TRBD1. J was trimmed by 1 base and V by 3 bases; bases with no gene match: 6. Germline CDR1 is MDHEN and CDR2 is SYDVKM. The CDR3 has 16 residues.

The V call is TRBV4-1, the J call TRBJ1-6, with 8 bases fitting TRBD1. Per the germline V gene, CDR1 is MGHRA and CDR2 is YSYEKL. With 3 bases clipped from V and 8 bases from J, the junction kept 3 bases outside the gene matches. The CDR3 has 14 amino acids. The DNA of the CDR3 is TGCGCCAGCAGCCAGGGACAGGAGTATTCACCCCTCCACTTT. This sequence encodes CASSQGQEYSPLHF.